This T cell receptor beta chain was profiled in a study of blood T cell repertoires in COVID-19. This clone was seen a handful of times. Methods used by the authors: Counts of nucleated cells, estimated from reference gene primer amplification, were obtained. Repertoires were generated with immunoSEQ multiplex PCR, while TCRdb's copy carries only in-frame clones and drops some. From that table come the V and J calls and clone size; the DNA was used to work out D and trimming. Of 160,000 or so clones listed, approximately 84% are singletons. V was cut by 10 bases and J by 3 bases, with 10 bases left in between. This CDR3 has 11 amino acids. Germline CDR1 SNHLY, CDR2 FYNNEI.

The chain joins TRBV2 to TRBJ2-7; D unclear. The receptor's source is a middle-aged man with acute or convalescent COVID-19. The sequencing input was peripheral blood. The chain's CDR3 is CAIDIDYEQYF. CDR3 nucleotides: TGTGCCATAGATATAGACTACGAGCAGTACTTC.